This TCR beta chain appears in the sequencing data of a study of prognosis after radiotherapy for stage I lung cancer. Whole-study context: A median of about seven months after radiotherapy, distant metastases were seen in several patients, while no significant progression was shown by 15.

Multiplex PCR in two rounds served to amplify TCR beta CDR3 from genomic DNA. For every TRBV and TRBJ gene, a specific primer was used in first-round PCR. MiXCR was run by TCRdb on the multiplex PCR reads, yielding one entry per CDR3 protein. The sample contains fewer than 40,000 distinct CDR3 sequences, around half of which appear only once. This clonotype was counted ten times or more. The TCR sequence derives from a donor aged 50 or older with non-small cell lung cancer. The sequenced sample was PBMCs, obtained before or after stereotactic body radiation therapy (not recorded which).

CDR3: CASSWGQRINTIYF. The CDR3 DNA is TGTGCCAGCAGCTGGGGGCAGAGGATAAACACCATATATTTT. The chain couples TRBV5-5 to TRBJ1-3; D is possibly TRBD1 (6 bases). This CDR3 spans 14 amino acids. The germline CDR1 and CDR2 sequences are SGHKS and YYEKEE (reference sequence). The V end lost 3 bases, the J end lost 6 bases, and 13 bases lay between the germline ends.